This T cell receptor beta chain was recorded in a study of shared clonotypes between healthy human individuals. In the study overall: The donors, two women and a few men, were aged 18 to 49. General observations from the study: Limitation of the genetic and exposure-history diversity represented came from the few donors. As a rule, naive subsets had a larger estimated richness than memory subsets.

Per germline, CDR1 KGHSH and CDR2 LQKENI. This CDR3 comprises 13 residues. The V end lost 0 bases, the J end lost 4 bases, and 6 bases lay between the germline ends. Remarks on this clone: Its target is not known. Other DNA variants within this sample encode the same CDR3.

In the source study's methods: From ImmunoSEQ came sequences covering only the junction and carrying no quality scores, so filtering differed. Produced via immunoSEQ multiplex PCR; TCRdb's table is partial and in-frame only. The D gene and trimming were derived from the DNA, and the V and J assignments and clone size from that table. The sample records 2 million to 2.5 million clones, approximately 95% being singletons. The source is a young man in good health. The V call is TRBV18, the J call TRBJ1-2, with D unclear. Source material: naive CD4+ T cells sorted from blood. As to subset: CD45RA+ positively selected. The CDR3 DNA reads TGTGCCAGCTCACCACCCTCGGCCTATGGCTACACCTTC. Protein sequence: CASSPPSAYGYTF.